The 13 T cell receptor beta chains listed next were all sequenced from one sample in a study of identical twins (dated by TCRdb to 2016 to 2017). The method behind the library was 5' RACE. Data came from an Illumina HiSeq 2000. Using fastp at Q25 and MiXCR, TCRdb reprocessed the public reads and kept productive beta chains. Rows with a matching CDR3 protein are joined into one entry that keeps the most common DNA and genes. Recorded for this sample are 1,800,000 or so distinct CDR3 sequences; less than 35% of them occurred a single time. The ten top clones hold 0.27% of the sample. The specimen was cord blood. These receptors all stem from a newborn girl in good health.

This clonotype was observed a handful of times. The CDR3 reads CASRSGRVSYEQYF. The CDR3 DNA reads TGTGCCAGCAGATCAGGGAGGGTCTCCTACGAGCAGTACTTC. The rearrangement joins TRBV12-3 or TRBV12-4 to TRBJ2-7; 7 bases match TRBD2. The CDR3 loop spans 14 amino acids. Germline trimming cut 6 bases from V and 0 bases from J; bases unmatched to any gene: 5.

The V gene is TRBV6-6, the J gene TRBJ1-2; D may be TRBD1 (5 bases). V dropped 2 bases and J dropped 1 base, with 17 bases sitting between them. CDR3 size: 17 residues. The germline CDR1 and CDR2 sequences are MNHNY and SVGAGI (reference sequence). This chain's CDR3 is CASSYPLQRGHNYGYTF. In DNA form, the CDR3 reads TGTGCCAGCAGTTACCCACTACAACGCGGACATAACTATGGCTACACCTTC.

The sample holds a few counts of this clonotype. The J gene is TRBJ2-7, the V gene TRBV5-5; the match to TRBD2 covers 8 bases. The DNA matches TRBJ2-5 better at its end, which makes the J call doubtful. The CDR3 totals 16 residues. Per the germline V gene, CDR1 is SGHKS and CDR2 is YYEKEE (reference sequence). In DNA form, the CDR3 reads TGTGCCAGCAGCAGGGCAATTTTAGCGGGGCTGGAGACCCAGTACTTC. As protein: CASSRAILAGLETQYF.

The chain has TRBV5-1 and TRBJ2-3; D is possibly TRBD1 or TRBD2 (6 bases each). V lost 4 bases and J 6 bases, leaving 15 bases between the germline ends. CDR1 SGHRS and CDR2 YFSETQ come from the germline V gene. CDR3 length: 14 amino acids. The CDR3 here is CASSDGQTRDTQYF. Written as DNA, the CDR3 is TGCGCCAGCAGCGATGGACAGACTAGGGATACGCAGTATTTT. The whole variable domain, filled in from reference TRBV5-1 and TRBJ2-3, reads KAGVTQTPRYLIKTRGQQVTLSCSPISGHRSVSWYQQTPGQGLQFLFEYFSETQRNKGNFPGRFSGRQFSNSRSEMNVSTLELGDSALYLCASSDGQTRDTQYFGPGTRLTVL.

About this clonotype itself: This could be a read error, since a much larger clone is one nucleotide away. The chain joins TRBV2 to TRBJ2-5, with 8 positions matching TRBD2. This CDR3 has 14 residues. Germline V gene lookup returns CDR1 SNHLY and CDR2 FYNNEI. J gave up 1 base and V 5 bases, and 3 bases lay outside the gene matches. CDR3 region: CASSWTSSQETQYF. The CDR3 nucleotides are TGTGCCAGCAGTTGGACTAGCAGCCAAGAGACCCAGTACTTC.

This clonotype has a handful of counts. The chain joins TRBV7-6 to TRBJ1-5; D unresolved. V was pared by 4 bases and J by 3 bases, with 13 bases between. From germline, CDR1 is SGHVS and CDR2 FNYEAQ. CDR3 length equals 15 residues. The CDR3 DNA is TGTGCCAGCAGCTCTCGGGCGGGCGTCAATCAGCCCCAGCATTTT. Its protein product is CASSSRAGVNQPQHF. Complete variable domain (other parts from reference TRBV7-6 and TRBJ1-5): GAGVSQSPRYKVTKRGQDVALRCDPISGHVSLYWYRQALGQGPEFLTYFNYEAQQDKSGLPNDRFSAERPEGSISTLTIQRTEQRDSAMYRCASSSRAGVNQPQHFGDGTRLSIL.

The gene calls are TRBV20-1 and TRBJ2-1; tentative D call: TRBD1 (6 bases). V dropped 3 bases and J dropped 2 bases, with 11 bases sitting between them. Germline V gene data show CDR1 as DFQATT and CDR2 as SNEGSKA (reference sequence). The CDR3 length is 14 residues. This CDR3 is CSASGQGTYNEQFF. For the CDR3, the DNA is TGCAGTGCTAGCGGCCAGGGGACCTACAATGAGCAGTTCTTC.

This clonotype was found many times. The chain couples TRBV9 to TRBJ2-1, with D possibly TRBD1 on 6 matching bases. There are 15 residues in the CDR3. Germline assignment: CDR1 SGDLS and CDR2 YYNGEE. The V end lost 4 bases, the J end lost 0 bases, and 11 bases lay between the germline ends. CDR3 amino acids: CASSPLTGSYNEQFF. The DNA for the CDR3 is TGTGCCAGCAGCCCACTGACAGGCTCCTACAATGAGCAGTTCTTC.

At least ten counts were recorded for this clonotype. The CDR3 here is CSARVGGYEQYF. CDR3 DNA: TGCAGTGCTAGAGTTGGAGGCTACGAGCAGTACTTC. J is TRBJ2-7 and V is TRBV20-1; possibly TRBD2 for D (5 bases). Germline lookup yields CDR1 DFQATT and CDR2 SNEGSKA (reference sequence). This CDR3 region has 12 residues. Trimming removed 1 base at V and 3 bases at J, with 7 bases between.

This clonotype was counted between two and nine times. The junction and the germline gene differ at one end; a read error may be behind it. This chain joins TRBV5-1 and TRBJ2-1; 9 positions match TRBD2. The germline V gene has CDR1 SGHRS and CDR2 YFSETQ. CDR3 size: 15 residues. CDR3 DNA sequence: TGCGCCAGCAGCTTCCTAGCGGGGTCCTCCAATGAGCAGTTCTTC. This translates into CASSFLAGSSNEQFF.

This clonotype was observed a handful of times. This chain connects TRBV20-1 to TRBJ1-2; unclear D gene. The CDR3 loop spans 12 amino acids. CDR1 and CDR2 (germline): DFQATT, SNEGSKA (reference sequence). V was trimmed by 3 bases and J by 7 bases, leaving 12 bases between them. The CDR3 is CSARVQLGGYTF. The CDR3 bases are TGCAGTGCTAGGGTACAGCTGGGTGGCTACACCTTC.

This clonotype was counted only a few times. This chain uses TRBV20-1 with TRBJ2-1, with 15 bases identical to TRBD2. CDR3 length: 18 residues. Germline CDR1 is DFQATT and CDR2 is SNEGSKA (reference sequence). Unmatched junction bases numbered 7, after V lost 0 bases and J lost 4 bases. The CDR3 here is CSARDRGLAGGRYNEQFF. The CDR3 bases are TGCAGTGCTAGAGATCGAGGACTAGCGGGGGGGCGATACAATGAGCAGTTCTTC.

The chain joins TRBV20-1 to TRBJ2-3; TRBD2 matches at 9 bases. This CDR3 has 14 residues. The V and J ends lost 6 bases and 0 bases, in that order; junction bases with no gene match: 4. In germline, CDR1 is DFQATT, CDR2 SNEGSKA (reference sequence). The CDR3 region is CSATSGLSTDTQYF. CDR3 coding DNA: TGCAGTGCCACTAGCGGGCTTAGCACAGATACGCAGTATTTT.